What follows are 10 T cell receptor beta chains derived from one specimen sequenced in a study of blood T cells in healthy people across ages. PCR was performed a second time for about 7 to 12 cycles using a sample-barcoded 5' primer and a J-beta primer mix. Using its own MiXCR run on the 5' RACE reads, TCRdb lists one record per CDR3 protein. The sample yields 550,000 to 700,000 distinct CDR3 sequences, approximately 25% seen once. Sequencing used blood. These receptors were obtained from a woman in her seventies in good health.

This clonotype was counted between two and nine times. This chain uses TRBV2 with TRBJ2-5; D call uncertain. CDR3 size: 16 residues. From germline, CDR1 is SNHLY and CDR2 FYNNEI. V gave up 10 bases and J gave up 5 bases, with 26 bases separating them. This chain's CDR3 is CATNAQLRASGETQYF. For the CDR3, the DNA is TGTGCCACCAACGCCCAGTTAAGGGCGTCTGGGGAGACCCAGTACTTC.

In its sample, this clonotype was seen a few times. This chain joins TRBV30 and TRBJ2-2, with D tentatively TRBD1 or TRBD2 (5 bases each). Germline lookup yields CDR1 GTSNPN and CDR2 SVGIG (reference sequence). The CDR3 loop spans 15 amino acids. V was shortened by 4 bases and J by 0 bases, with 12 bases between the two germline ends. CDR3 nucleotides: TGTGCCTGGAATGGGGGACCCACGAACACCGGGGAGCTGTTTTTT. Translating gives CAWNGGPTNTGELFF.

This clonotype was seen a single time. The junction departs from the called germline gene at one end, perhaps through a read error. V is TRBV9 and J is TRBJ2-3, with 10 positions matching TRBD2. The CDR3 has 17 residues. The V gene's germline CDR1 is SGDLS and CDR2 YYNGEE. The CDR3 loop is CASSVLAGVASTDTQYF. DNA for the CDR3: TGTGCCAGCAGCGTTCTAGCGGGGGTCGCTAGCACAGATACACAGTATTTT.

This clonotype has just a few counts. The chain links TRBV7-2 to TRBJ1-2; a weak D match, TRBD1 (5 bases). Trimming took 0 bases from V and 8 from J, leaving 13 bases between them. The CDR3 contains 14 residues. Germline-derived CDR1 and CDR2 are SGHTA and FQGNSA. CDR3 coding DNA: TGTGCCAGCAGCTTAGCGCGGGGGTTCTCAGGCTACACCTTC. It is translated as CASSLARGFSGYTF. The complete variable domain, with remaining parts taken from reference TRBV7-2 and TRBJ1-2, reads GAGVSQSPSNKVTEKGKDVELRCDPISGHTALYWYRQSLGQGLEFLIYFQGNSAPDKSGLPSDRFSAERTGGSVSTLTIQRTQQEDSAVYLCASSLARGFSGYTFGSGTRLTVV.

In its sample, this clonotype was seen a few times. CDR3 bases: TGCGCCAGCAGCCAGGACATTAACACTGAAGCTTTCTTT. Protein product: CASSQDINTEAFF. The gene calls are TRBV5-1 and TRBJ1-1, with a weak D call TRBD1 (5 bases). This CDR3 is built from 13 residues. Between the trimmed V and J ends, which lost 4 bases and 2 bases, there was a span of 9 bases. Germline CDR1 SGHRS, CDR2 YFSETQ.

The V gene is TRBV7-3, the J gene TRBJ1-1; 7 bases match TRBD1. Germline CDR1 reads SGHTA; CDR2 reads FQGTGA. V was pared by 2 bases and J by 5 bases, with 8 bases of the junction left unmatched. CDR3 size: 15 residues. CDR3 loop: CASSLEPQGRTEAFF. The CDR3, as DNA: TGTGCCAGCAGCTTAGAACCACAGGGGCGGACTGAAGCTTTCTTT.

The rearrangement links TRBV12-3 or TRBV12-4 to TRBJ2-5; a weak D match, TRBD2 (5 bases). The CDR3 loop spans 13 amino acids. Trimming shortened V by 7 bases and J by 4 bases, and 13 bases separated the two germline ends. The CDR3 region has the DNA TGTGCCAGCACCCCTTGGGCGGGAGAGACCCAGTACTTC. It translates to CASTPWAGETQYF.

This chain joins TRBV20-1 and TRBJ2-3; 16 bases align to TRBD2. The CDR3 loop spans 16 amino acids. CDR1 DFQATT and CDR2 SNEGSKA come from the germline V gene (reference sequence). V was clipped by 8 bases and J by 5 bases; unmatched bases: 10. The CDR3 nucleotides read TGCAGTTCGACCGGGACTAGCGGGGGGGCATTAGATACGCAGTATTTT. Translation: CSSTGTSGGALDTQYF.

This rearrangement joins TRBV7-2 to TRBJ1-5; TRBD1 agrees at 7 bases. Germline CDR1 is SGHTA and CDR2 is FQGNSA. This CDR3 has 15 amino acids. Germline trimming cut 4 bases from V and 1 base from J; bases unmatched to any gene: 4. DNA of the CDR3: TGTGCCAGCAGCTCCTCAGGGGGGAGCAATCAGCCCCAGCATTTT. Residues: CASSSSGGSNQPQHF.

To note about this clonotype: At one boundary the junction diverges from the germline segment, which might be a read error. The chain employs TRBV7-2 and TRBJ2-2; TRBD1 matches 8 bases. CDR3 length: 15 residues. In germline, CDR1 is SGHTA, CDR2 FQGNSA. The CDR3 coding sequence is TGTGCCAGCAGCCCGGACAGGGCGGACACCGGGAAGCTGTTTTTT. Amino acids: CASSPDRADTGKLFF.